This TCR beta chain emerged from a study of T cells in Graves' hyperthyroidism and ophthalmopathy. Study observations and caveats: Clonotypes that were expanded in thyroid above 0.001 mostly appeared in blood too.

Amplification yielded TCR beta CDR3 regions, with RNA transcripts as the source. TCR CDR3 regions were first amplified by RT-PCR with HTBI primers. TCRdb reanalysed the multiplex PCR reads using MiXCR and keeps one entry per CDR3 protein. Of roughly 360,000 distinct CDR3 sequences listed, 13% are singletons. About this clonotype: Antigen specificity is unknown. Compared with germline, one end of the junction differs, possibly owing to a read error.

The diagnoses drew upon clinical symptoms, serum thyroxine and TRAb, thyroid ultrasound and orbital computed tomography. The CDR3 consists of 16 residues. Germline lookup yields CDR1 DFQATT and CDR2 SNEGSKA (reference sequence). The sequence was obtained from a young man with Graves' hyperthyroidism that later progressed to Graves' ophthalmopathy. This chain uses TRBV20-1 with TRBJ2-2, with 10 bases aligning to TRBD2. The sample was blood. This chain's CDR3 is CSAAILAGTNTGELLF. CDR3 in DNA: TGCAGTGCCGCCATACTAGCGGGGACCAACACCGGGGAGCTGCTTTTT.